The T cell receptor (beta chain) described here comes from a study of blood T cell repertoires in COVID-19. Study at large: T cells, B-cell-depleted T cells, or PBMCs supplied cDNA or gDNA.

The CDR3 is 15 amino acids. Between the trimmed V and J ends, which lost 2 bases and 5 bases, there was a span of 10 bases. Germline CDR1 and CDR2: MNHEY and SVGAGI. In the source study's methods: Researchers report that nucleated cell counts were estimated from reference gene primer amplification. TCRdb's copy holds only in-frame clones and misses some; the assay was immunoSEQ multiplex PCR. The D gene and trimming were derived from the DNA, and the V and J assignments and clone size from that table. Of a few hundred thousand clones in the sample, 80% to 85% were seen once. The source is a woman aged 25 to 39 who had recovered from COVID-19. The rearrangement uses TRBV6-5 and TRBJ1-6, with D maybe TRBD1 (5 bases). The specimen was peripheral blood. The CDR3 DNA is TGTGCCAGCAGTTACAGGGGAACTCATAATTCACCCCTCCACTTT. Its translation: CASSYRGTHNSPLHF.